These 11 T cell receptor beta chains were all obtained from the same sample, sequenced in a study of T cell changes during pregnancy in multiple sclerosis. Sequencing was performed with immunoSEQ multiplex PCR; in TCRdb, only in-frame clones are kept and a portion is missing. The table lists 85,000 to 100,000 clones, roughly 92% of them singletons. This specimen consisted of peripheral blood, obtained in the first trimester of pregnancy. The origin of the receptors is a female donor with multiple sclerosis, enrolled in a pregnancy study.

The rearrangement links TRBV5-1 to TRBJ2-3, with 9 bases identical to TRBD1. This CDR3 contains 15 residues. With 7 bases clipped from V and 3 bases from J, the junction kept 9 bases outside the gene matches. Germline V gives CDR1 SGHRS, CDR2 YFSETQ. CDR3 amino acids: CASGGSQGATDTQYF. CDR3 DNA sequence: TGCGCCAGCGGGGGCTCACAGGGGGCTACAGATACGCAGTATTTT.

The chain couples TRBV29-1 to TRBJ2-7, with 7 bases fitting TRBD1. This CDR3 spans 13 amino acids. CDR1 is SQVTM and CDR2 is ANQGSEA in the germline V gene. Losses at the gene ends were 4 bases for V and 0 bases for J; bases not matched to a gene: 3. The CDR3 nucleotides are TGCAGCGTTGTAGGGACAGTCTCCTACGAGCAGTACTTC. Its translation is CSVVGTVSYEQYF.

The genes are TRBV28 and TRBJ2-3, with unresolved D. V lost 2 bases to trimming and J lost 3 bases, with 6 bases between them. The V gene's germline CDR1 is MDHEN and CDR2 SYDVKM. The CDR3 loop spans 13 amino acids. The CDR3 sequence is CASSLGWTDTQYF. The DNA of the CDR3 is TGTGCCAGCAGTTTAGGCTGGACAGATACGCAGTATTTT.

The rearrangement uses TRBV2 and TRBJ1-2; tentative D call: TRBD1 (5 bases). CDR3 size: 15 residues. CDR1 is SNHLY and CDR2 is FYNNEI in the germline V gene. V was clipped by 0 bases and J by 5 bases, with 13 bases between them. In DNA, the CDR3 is TGTGCCAGCAGTGAAGCGCGACAGCTCGGTTATGGCTACACCTTC. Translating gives CASSEARQLGYGYTF.

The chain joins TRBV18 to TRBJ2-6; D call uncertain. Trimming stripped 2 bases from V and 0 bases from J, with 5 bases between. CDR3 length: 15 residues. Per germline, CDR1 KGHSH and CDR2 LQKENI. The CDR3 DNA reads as TGTGCCAGCTCACCAGTCATCTCTGGGGCCAACGTCCTGACTTTC. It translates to CASSPVISGANVLTF.

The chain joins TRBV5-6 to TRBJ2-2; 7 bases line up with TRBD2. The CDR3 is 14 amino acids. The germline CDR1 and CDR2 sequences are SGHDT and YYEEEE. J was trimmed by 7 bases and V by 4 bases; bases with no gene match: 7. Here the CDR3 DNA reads TGTGCCAGCAGCACGGGACTAAGTGACGGGGAGCTGTTTTTT. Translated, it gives CASSTGLSDGELFF.

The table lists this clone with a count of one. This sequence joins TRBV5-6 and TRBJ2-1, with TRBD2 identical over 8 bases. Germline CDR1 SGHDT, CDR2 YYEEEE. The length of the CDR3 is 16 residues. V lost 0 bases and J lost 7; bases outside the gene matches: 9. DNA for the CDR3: TGTGCCAGCAGCTTGGGAGTAGCGGGATATCGAAATGAGCAGTTCTTC. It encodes CASSLGVAGYRNEQFF.

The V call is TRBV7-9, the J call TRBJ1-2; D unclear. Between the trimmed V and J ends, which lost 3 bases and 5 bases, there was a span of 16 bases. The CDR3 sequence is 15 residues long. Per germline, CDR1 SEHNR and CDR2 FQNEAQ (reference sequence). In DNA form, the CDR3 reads TGTGCCAGCAGCTTCCCGGGAGGGTCATTGTATGGCTACACCTTC. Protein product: CASSFPGGSLYGYTF.

The CDR3 DNA is TGTGCCAGCAGTCGGGGACAGGGACCCGAAGCTTTCTTT. It encodes CASSRGQGPEAFF. The chain combines TRBV13 with TRBJ1-1; 9 bases line up with TRBD1. The CDR3 sequence is 13 residues long. The V gene end was trimmed by 6 bases and the J gene end by 8 bases; junction bases not matched to a gene: 7. The germline gives CDR1 PRHDT, CDR2 FYEKMQ (reference sequence).

CDR3 loop: CASSYSGGGTEAFF. In nucleotides, the CDR3 is TGTGCCAGCAGTTACTCGGGAGGGGGCACTGAAGCTTTCTTT. The chain carries TRBV6-6 and TRBJ1-1; possible D gene TRBD1, 6 bases. Germline V gene sequence: CDR1 MNHNY, CDR2 SVGAGI (reference sequence). V was pared by 0 bases and J by 4 bases, with 9 bases between. This CDR3 region has 14 residues.

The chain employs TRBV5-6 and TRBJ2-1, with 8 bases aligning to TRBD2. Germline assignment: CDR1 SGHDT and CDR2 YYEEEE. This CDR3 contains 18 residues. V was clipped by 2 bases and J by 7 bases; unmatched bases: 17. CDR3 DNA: TGTGCCAGCAGCTTTTTTAGCGGGACGACACTCGTGTGGAATGAGCAGTTCTTC. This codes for CASSFFSGTTLVWNEQFF.